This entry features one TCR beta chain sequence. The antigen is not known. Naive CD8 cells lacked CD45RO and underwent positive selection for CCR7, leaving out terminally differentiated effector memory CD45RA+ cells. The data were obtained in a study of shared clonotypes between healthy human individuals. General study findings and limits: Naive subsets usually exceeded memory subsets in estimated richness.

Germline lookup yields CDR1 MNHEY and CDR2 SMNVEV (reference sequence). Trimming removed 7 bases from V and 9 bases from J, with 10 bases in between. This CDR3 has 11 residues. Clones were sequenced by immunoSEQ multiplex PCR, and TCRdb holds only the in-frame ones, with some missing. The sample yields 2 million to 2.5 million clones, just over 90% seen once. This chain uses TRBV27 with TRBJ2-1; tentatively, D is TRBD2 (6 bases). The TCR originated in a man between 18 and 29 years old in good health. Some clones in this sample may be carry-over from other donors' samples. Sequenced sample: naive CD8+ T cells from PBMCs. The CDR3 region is CASNSGVEQFF. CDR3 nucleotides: TGTGCCAGCAACTCGGGGGTTGAGCAGTTCTTC.